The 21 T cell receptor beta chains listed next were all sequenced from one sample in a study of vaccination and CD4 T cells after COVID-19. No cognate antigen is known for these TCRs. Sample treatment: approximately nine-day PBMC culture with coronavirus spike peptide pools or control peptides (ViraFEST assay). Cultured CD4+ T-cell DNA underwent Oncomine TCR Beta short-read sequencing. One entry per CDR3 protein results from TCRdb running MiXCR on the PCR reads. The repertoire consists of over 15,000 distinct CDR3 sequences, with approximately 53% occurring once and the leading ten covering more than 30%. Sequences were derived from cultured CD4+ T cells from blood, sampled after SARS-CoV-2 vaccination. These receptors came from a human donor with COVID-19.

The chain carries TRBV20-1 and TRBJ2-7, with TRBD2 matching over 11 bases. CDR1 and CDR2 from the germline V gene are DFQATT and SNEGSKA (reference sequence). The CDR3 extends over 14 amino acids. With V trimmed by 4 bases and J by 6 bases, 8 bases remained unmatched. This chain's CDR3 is CSATPLAGGVEQYF. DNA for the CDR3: TGCAGTGCTACCCCCCTAGCGGGGGGAGTCGAGCAGTACTTC.

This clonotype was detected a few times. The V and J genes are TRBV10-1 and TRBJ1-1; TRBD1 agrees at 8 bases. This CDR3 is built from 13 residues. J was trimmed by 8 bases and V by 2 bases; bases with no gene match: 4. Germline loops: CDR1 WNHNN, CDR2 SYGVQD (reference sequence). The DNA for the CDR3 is TGCGCCAGCAGTGAGGCAGGGGGCAGCGAAGCTTTCTTT. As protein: CASSEAGGSEAFF.

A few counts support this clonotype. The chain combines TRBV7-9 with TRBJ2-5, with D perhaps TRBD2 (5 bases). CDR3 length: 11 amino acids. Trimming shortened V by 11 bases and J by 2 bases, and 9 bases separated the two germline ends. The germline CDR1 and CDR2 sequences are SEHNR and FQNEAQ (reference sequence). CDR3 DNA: TGTGCCGTCGGGGAACAAGAGACCCAGTACTTC. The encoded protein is CAVGEQETQYF. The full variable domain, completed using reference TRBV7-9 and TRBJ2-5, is DTGVSQNPRHKITKRGQNVTFRCDPISEHNRLYWYRQTLGQGPEFLTYFQNEAQLEKSRLLSDRFSAERPKGSFSTLEIQRTEQGDSAMYLCAVGEQETQYFGPGTRLLVL.

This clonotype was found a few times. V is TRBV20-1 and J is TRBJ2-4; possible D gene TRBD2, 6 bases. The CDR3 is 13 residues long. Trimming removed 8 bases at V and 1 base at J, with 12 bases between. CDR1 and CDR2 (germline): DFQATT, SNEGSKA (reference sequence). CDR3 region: CSTAEGAKNIQYF. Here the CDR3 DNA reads TGCAGTACCGCGGAGGGGGCCAAAAACATTCAGTACTTC.

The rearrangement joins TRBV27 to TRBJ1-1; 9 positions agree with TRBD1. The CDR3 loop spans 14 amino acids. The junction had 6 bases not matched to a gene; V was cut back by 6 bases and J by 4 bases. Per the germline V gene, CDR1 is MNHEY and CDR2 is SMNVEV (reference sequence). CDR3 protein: CASRGRDRVTEAFF. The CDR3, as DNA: TGTGCCAGCAGGGGCCGGGACAGGGTCACTGAAGCTTTCTTT.

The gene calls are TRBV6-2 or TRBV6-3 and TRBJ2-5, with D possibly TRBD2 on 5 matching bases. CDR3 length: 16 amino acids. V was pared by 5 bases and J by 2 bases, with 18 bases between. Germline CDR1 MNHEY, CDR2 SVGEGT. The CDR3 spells CASSPRGSGIQETQYF. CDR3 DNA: TGTGCCAGCAGTCCCCGAGGGAGTGGGATACAAGAGACCCAGTACTTC.

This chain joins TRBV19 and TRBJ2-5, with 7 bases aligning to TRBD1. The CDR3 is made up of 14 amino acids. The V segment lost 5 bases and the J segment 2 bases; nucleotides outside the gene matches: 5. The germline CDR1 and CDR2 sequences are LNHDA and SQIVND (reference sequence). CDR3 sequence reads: CASSPRTGQETQYF. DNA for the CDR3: TGTGCCAGTAGTCCGCGGACAGGACAAGAGACCCAGTACTTC.

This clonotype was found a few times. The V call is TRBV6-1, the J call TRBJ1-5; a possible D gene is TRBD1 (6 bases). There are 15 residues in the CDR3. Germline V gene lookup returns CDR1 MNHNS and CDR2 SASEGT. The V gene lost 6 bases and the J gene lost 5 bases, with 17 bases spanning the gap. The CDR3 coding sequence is TGTGCCAGCAGGCCGGACAGTCGGCGGGATCAGCCCCAGCATTTT. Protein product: CASRPDSRRDQPQHF.

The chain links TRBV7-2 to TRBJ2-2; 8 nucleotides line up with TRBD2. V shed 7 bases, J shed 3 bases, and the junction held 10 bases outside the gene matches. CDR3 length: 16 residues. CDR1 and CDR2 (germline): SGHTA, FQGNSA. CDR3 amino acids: CASTPDPGGYTGELFF. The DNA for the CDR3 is TGTGCCAGCACCCCAGACCCGGGGGGGTACACCGGGGAGCTGTTTTTT.

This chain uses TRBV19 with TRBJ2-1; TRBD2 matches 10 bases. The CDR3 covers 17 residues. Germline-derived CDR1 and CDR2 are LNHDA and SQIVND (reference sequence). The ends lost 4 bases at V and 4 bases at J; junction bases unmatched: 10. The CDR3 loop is CASSTLSGTSAYNEQFF. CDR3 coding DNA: TGTGCCAGTAGTACCCTCTCCGGGACTAGCGCTTACAATGAGCAGTTCTTC. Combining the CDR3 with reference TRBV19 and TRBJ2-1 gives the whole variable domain DGGITQSPKYLFRKEGQNVTLSCEQNLNHDAMYWYRQDPGQGLRLIYYSQIVNDFQKGDIAEGYSVSREKKESFPLTVTSAQKNPTAFYLCASSTLSGTSAYNEQFFGPGTRLTVL.

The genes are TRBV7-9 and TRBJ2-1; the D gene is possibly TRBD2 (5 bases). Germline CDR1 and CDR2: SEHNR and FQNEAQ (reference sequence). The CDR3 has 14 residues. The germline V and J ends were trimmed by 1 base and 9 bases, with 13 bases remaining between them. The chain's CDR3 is CASSLEALGGEQFF. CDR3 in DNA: TGTGCCAGCAGCTTAGAGGCACTAGGTGGTGAGCAGTTCTTC.

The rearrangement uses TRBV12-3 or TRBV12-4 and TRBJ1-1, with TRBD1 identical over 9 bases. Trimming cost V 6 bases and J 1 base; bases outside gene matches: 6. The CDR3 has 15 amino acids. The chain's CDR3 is CASSTGQGTNTEAFF. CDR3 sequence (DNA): TGTGCCAGCAGCACGGGACAGGGAACGAACACTGAAGCTTTCTTT.

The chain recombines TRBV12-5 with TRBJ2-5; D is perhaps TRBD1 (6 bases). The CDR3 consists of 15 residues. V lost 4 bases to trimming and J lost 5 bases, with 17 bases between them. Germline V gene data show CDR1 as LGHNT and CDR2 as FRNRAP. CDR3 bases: TGTGCTAGTGGTTCCGGGGACACCCCAAGGGAGACCCAGTACTTC. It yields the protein CASGSGDTPRETQYF.

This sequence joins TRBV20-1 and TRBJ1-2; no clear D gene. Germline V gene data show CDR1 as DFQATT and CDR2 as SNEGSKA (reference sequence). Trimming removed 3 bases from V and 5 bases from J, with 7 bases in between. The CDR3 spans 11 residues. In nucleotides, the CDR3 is TGCAGTGCTAGGGCCAGTTATGGCTACACCTTC. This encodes CSARASYGYTF.

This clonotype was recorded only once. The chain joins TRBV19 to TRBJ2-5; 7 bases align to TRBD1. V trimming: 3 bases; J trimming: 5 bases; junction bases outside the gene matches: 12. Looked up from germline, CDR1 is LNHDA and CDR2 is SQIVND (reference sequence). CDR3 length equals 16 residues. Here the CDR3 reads CASSMGVKTGSETQYF. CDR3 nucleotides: TGTGCCAGTAGTATGGGGGTGAAGACAGGGTCGGAGACCCAGTACTTC. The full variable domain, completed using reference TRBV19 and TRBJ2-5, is DGGITQSPKYLFRKEGQNVTLSCEQNLNHDAMYWYRQDPGQGLRLIYYSQIVNDFQKGDIAEGYSVSREKKESFPLTVTSAQKNPTAFYLCASSMGVKTGSETQYFGPGTRLLVL.

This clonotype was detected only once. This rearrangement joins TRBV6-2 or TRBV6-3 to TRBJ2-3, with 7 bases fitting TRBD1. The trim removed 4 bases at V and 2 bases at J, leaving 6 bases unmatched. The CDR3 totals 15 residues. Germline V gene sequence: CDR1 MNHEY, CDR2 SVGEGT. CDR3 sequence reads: CASSFRGLITDTQYF. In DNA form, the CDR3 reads TGTGCCAGCAGTTTTAGGGGGCTTATCACAGATACGCAGTATTTT.

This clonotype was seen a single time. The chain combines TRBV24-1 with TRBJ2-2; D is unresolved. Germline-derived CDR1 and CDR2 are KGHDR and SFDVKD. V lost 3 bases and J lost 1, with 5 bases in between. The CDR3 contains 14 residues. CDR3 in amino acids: CATSDLRNTGELFF. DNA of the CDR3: TGTGCCACCAGTGATCTGCGGAACACCGGGGAGCTGTTTTTT.

CDR3 residues: CASSESSFSGYQPQHF. The CDR3 nucleotides are TGCGCCAGCAGTGAGTCGAGCTTTTCTGGGTATCAGCCCCAGCATTTT. The gene calls are TRBV10-1 and TRBJ1-5; no definite D call. V was clipped by 0 bases and J by 5 bases, with 14 bases between them. The germline V gene encodes CDR1 WNHNN and CDR2 SYGVQD (reference sequence). The CDR3 covers 16 residues.

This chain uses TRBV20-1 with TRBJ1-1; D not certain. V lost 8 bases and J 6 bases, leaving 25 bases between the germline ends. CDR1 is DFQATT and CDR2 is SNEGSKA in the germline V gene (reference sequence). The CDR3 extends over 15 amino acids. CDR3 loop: CSPLGGRSGYAEAFF. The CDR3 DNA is TGCAGTCCCCTAGGTGGAAGAAGCGGTTACGCTGAAGCTTTCTTT.

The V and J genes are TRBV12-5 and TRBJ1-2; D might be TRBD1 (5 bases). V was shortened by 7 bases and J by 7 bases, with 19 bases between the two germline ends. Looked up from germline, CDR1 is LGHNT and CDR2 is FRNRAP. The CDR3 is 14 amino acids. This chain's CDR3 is CASALSGGSGGYTF. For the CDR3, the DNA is TGTGCTAGTGCCCTATCCGGGGGAAGCGGTGGCTACACCTTC.

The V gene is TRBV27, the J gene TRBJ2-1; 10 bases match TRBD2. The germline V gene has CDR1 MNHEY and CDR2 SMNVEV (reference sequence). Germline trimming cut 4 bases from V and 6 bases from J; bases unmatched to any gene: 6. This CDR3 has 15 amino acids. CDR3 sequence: CASSSQRGGVNEQFF. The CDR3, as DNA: TGTGCCAGCAGTTCCCAGCGGGGGGGCGTCAATGAGCAGTTCTTC.